Listed below are T cell receptor beta chains from one sample, sequenced in a study of T cells in localized non-small cell lung cancer. TCRdb's table, derived via immunoSEQ multiplex PCR, lists solely in-frame clones and lacks some. The sample holds about 40,000 clones, about 86% seen once. Sequencing used peripheral blood mononuclear cells, obtained before any cancer treatment. The receptors were sampled from a male donor older than 55 with stage II lung adenocarcinoma. Each CDR3 is given with its conserved first and last residue. A D gene is named only where the DNA matches it firmly. Clone sizes are given selectively: once, few, many, or a class where the clone is expanded.

TRBJ1-6	TRBD1	-	TRBV30	TGTGCCTGGAGCGGACAGGCGATTAATTCACCCCTCCACTTT	CAWSGQAINSPLHF
TRBJ1-4	-	-	TRBV13	TGTGCCAGCAGCTTCCGGGTACGTGGGGATGAAAAACTGTTTTTT	CASSFRVRGDEKLFF
TRBJ2-2	-	-	TRBV7-9	TGTGCCAGCAGCTTAGTGGACAGTAGCGGGGAGCTGTTTTTT	CASSLVDSSGELFF
TRBJ2-7	TRBD1	-	TRBV12-5	TGTGCTAGTGGTGCGGGACAGGCCTACGAGCAGTACTTC	CASGAGQAYEQYF
TRBJ1-1	-	-	TRBV2	TGTGCCAGCAGTATACGGGCGGGGAGTGAAGCTTTCTTT	CASSIRAGSEAFF
TRBJ2-7	-	-	TRBV29-1	TGCAGCGTTCCCTCTAGAGGCGAGCAGTACTTC	CSVPSRGEQYF
TRBJ1-1	TRBD1	few	TRBV13	TGTGCCAGCAGCCTGGGACAGGGGTCCCCTATGAACACTGAAGCTTTCTTT	CASSLGQGSPMNTEAFF
TRBJ2-7	TRBD1	-	TRBV10-3	TGTGCCATCAGGGGCGAGGGGGCCTCCCCCGACGAGCAGTACTTC	CAIRGEGASPDEQYF
TRBJ2-5	-	-	TRBV28	TGTGCCAGCACAGGGCACCTCCAAGAGACCCAGTACTTC	CASTGHLQETQYF
TRBJ2-7	-	-	TRBV5-6	TGTGCCAGCAGCTTGGCCCAGGGATACTACGAGCAGTACTTC	CASSLAQGYYEQYF
TRBJ2-5	TRBD2	-	TRBV7-9	TGTGCCAGCAGCCCGCCGGGACTAGCGGGAGAAGAGACCCAGTACTTC	CASSPPGLAGEETQYF
TRBJ1-1	-	-	TRBV27	TGTGCCAGCAGCAGAGGTGACACTGAAGCTTTCTTT	CASSRGDTEAFF
TRBJ1-2	-	-	TRBV18	TGTGCCAGCTCACCACTCACAGAAGACTATGGCTACACCTTC	CASSPLTEDYGYTF
TRBJ1-5	-	few	TRBV7-6	TGTGCCAGCAGCTTAGAGGCAGGGCTGGAACAGCCCCAGCATTTT	CASSLEAGLEQPQHF
TRBJ1-5	-	-	TRBV9	TGTGCCAGCAGCGTTCAGGCTCACAATCAGCCCCAGCATTTT	CASSVQAHNQPQHF
TRBJ2-7	TRBD1	-	TRBV18	TGTGCCAGCTCACGGGGACAGCTGGGCGAGCAGTACTTC	CASSRGQLGEQYF
TRBJ1-5	-	-	TRBV28	TGTGCCACCACAAGGAGTCTAGGGACACGCAATCAGCCCCAGCATTTT	CATTRSLGTRNQPQHF